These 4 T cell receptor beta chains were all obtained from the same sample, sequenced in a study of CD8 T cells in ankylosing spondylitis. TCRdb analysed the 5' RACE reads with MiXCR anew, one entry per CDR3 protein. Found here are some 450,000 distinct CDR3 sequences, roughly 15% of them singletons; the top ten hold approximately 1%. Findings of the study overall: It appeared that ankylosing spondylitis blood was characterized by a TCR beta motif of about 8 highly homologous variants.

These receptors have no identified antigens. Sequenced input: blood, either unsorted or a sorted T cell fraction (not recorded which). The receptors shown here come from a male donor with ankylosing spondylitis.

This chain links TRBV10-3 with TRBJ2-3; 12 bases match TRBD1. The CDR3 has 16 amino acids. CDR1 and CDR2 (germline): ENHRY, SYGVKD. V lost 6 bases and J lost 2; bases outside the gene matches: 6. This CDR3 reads CAIRGQGANYTDTQYF. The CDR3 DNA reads TGTGCCATCAGGGGACAGGGGGCCAATTACACAGATACGCAGTATTTT.

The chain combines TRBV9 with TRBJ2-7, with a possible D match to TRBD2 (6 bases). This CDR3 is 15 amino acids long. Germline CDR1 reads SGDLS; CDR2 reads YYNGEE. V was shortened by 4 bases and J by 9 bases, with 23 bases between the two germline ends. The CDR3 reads CASSPEGGTSLRQYF. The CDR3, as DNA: TGTGCCAGCAGCCCCGAAGGAGGGACGAGTTTGCGGCAGTACTTC.

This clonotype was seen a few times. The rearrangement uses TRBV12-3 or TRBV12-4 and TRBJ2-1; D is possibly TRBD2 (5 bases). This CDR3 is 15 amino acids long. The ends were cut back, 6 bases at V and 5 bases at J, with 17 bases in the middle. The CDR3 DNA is TGTGCCAGCAGGCTCGGACTGCTAATCGACAATGAGCAGTTCTTC. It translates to CASRLGLLIDNEQFF.

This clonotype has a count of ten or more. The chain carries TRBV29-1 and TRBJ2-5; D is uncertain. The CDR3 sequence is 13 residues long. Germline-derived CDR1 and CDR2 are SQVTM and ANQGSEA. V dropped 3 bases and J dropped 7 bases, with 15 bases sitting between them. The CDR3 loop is CSVEGPTGGTQYF. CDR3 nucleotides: TGCAGCGTTGAGGGCCCCACGGGCGGGACCCAGTACTTC.